A single sample gave rise to the 16 T cell receptor beta chains below, sequenced in a study of cytomegalovirus exposure and HLA in healthy donors. The study ran its PCR with 60 Vbeta and 13 Jbeta primers. Generated by immunoSEQ multiplex PCR, the TCRdb table keeps only in-frame clones and is missing some. This sample has about 71,000 clones, with less than 85% found just once. Sequencing was carried out using PBMCs. These receptors originate from a woman in her forties or fifties in good health and CMV-seropositive.

The chain employs TRBV5-1 and TRBJ1-1; 7 nucleotides agree with TRBD1. CDR1 and CDR2 (germline): SGHRS, YFSETQ. The CDR3 is made up of 16 amino acids. V trimming: 6 bases; J trimming: 1 base; junction bases outside the gene matches: 12. The CDR3 reads CASNWSPGQTNTEAFF. The CDR3, as DNA: TGCGCCAGCAACTGGAGTCCGGGACAGACGAACACTGAAGCTTTCTTT.

The chain has TRBV23-1 and TRBJ2-1; 8 nucleotides agree with TRBD2. TRBV23-1 is marked as an open reading frame, function uncertain. V lost 2 bases, J lost 0 bases, and 15 bases stayed unmatched. This CDR3 comprises 20 residues. The CDR3 loop is CASSQLSGTTTQSSYNEQFF. The CDR3 DNA reads TGCGCCAGCAGTCAACTTAGCGGGACGACGACCCAAAGCTCCTACAATGAGCAGTTCTTC.

The genes are TRBV4-2 and TRBJ1-1; TRBD1 agrees at 7 bases. CDR3 size: 13 residues. V was clipped by 2 bases and J by 3 bases; unmatched bases: 0. Germline CDR1 LGHNA, CDR2 YNFKEQ. The DNA for the CDR3 is TGTGCCAGCAGCCAAACAGGGGACACTGAAGCTTTCTTT. Its translation is CASSQTGDTEAFF.

The chain is built from TRBV4-3 and TRBJ2-3; 10 nucleotides line up with TRBD1. V was pared by 4 bases and J by 5 bases, with 3 bases of the junction left unmatched. From germline, CDR1 is LGHNA and CDR2 YSLEER. This CDR3 has 14 amino acids. CDR3 sequence: CASSPGTGEDTQYF. The CDR3 DNA follows: TGCGCCAGCAGCCCCGGGACAGGGGAAGATACGCAGTATTTT.

The chain links TRBV19 to TRBJ1-1; 9 bases agree with TRBD1. J was trimmed by 5 bases and V by 6 bases; bases with no gene match: 4. CDR3 length: 13 residues. From germline, CDR1 is LNHDA and CDR2 SQIVND (reference sequence). CDR3 loop: CASRGTGFTEAFF. The CDR3 coding sequence is TGTGCCAGTAGGGGGACAGGGTTTACTGAAGCTTTCTTT.

Only one count was recorded for this clone. This rearrangement joins TRBV19 to TRBJ2-5; 7 positions agree with TRBD2. Germline loops: CDR1 LNHDA, CDR2 SQIVND (reference sequence). The CDR3 contains 14 residues. The J segment lost 5 bases and the V segment lost 3 bases, leaving 6 bases of the junction unmatched. CDR3 sequence (DNA): TGTGCCAGTAGTATTGGGAGGGGTGGGGAGACCCAGTACTTC. Its translation is CASSIGRGGETQYF.

The V gene is TRBV30, the J gene TRBJ1-1; D uncertain. The CDR3 is 15 residues long. V gave up 2 bases and J gave up 3 bases, with 16 bases separating them. Germline V gene sequence: CDR1 GTSNPN, CDR2 SVGIG (reference sequence). CDR3: CAWSPPWRVDTEAFF. CDR3 coding DNA: TGTGCCTGGAGTCCCCCTTGGAGGGTGGACACTGAAGCTTTCTTT.

The V gene is TRBV6-1, the J gene TRBJ2-1; 12 bases line up with TRBD2. CDR1 MNHNS and CDR2 SASEGT come from the germline V gene. The ends lost 2 bases at V and 9 bases at J; junction bases unmatched: 14. CDR3 length: 18 residues. CDR3 amino acids: CASSERTSGGSLQVEQFF. CDR3 coding DNA: TGTGCCAGCAGTGAACGAACTAGCGGGGGGTCTCTACAGGTTGAGCAGTTCTTC.

The gene calls are TRBV4-3 and TRBJ2-5, with a weak D call TRBD2 (5 bases). The germline CDR1 and CDR2 sequences are LGHNA and YSLEER. The CDR3 has 17 residues. The V end lost 0 bases, the J end lost 2 bases, and 16 bases lay between the germline ends. In nucleotides, the CDR3 is TGCGCCAGCAGCCAAGATCGCGTGGGCTCGGGGCAAGAGACCCAGTACTTC. It is translated as CASSQDRVGSGQETQYF.

V usage is TRBV6-1 and J usage is TRBJ1-2; tentative D call: TRBD1 (6 bases). Germline V gene sequence: CDR1 MNHNS, CDR2 SASEGT. V was clipped by 7 bases and J by 4 bases, with 16 bases between them. The CDR3 spans 14 residues. The CDR3: CASIQGQGGYGYTF. CDR3 DNA sequence: TGTGCCAGCATCCAGGGACAAGGTGGCTATGGCTACACCTTC.

This chain joins TRBV7-9 and TRBJ1-1; D may be TRBD1 (6 bases). Germline V gives CDR1 SEHNR, CDR2 FQNEAQ (reference sequence). Trimming took off 1 base at V and 4 bases at J, with 13 bases between the two ends. The CDR3 is made up of 15 amino acids. This CDR3 is CASSLEGEWSTEAFF. The CDR3 DNA reads as TGTGCCAGCAGCTTAGAGGGGGAATGGAGCACTGAAGCTTTCTTT.

V usage is TRBV27 and J usage is TRBJ2-7, with a possible D match to TRBD2 (6 bases). Germline V gene data show CDR1 as MNHEY and CDR2 as SMNVEV (reference sequence). V dropped 5 bases and J dropped 4 bases, with 15 bases sitting between them. This CDR3 has 14 residues. CDR3 region: CASSPTGVIYEQYF. The CDR3 bases are TGTGCCAGCAGTCCCACGGGAGTCATATACGAGCAGTACTTC.

The rearrangement links TRBV6-1 to TRBJ1-1, with 9 bases fitting TRBD1. The germline gives CDR1 MNHNS, CDR2 SASEGT. The CDR3 is made up of 14 amino acids. The J segment lost 5 bases and the V segment lost 7 bases, leaving 8 bases of the junction unmatched. The CDR3 here is CASNTGTGRTEAFF. Here the CDR3 DNA reads TGTGCCAGCAACACCGGGACAGGGAGGACTGAAGCTTTCTTT.

The chain employs TRBV5-4 and TRBJ1-6; tentatively, D is TRBD1 (5 bases). The V gene's germline CDR1 is SGHNT and CDR2 YYREEE (reference sequence). The CDR3 runs 15 residues. V was pared by 0 bases and J by 8 bases, with 12 bases between. The chain's CDR3 is CASSLVGGADSPLHF. CDR3 DNA: TGTGCCAGCAGCTTGGTTGGAGGGGCGGATTCACCCCTCCACTTT.

The V gene is TRBV28, the J gene TRBJ1-5; 7 positions match TRBD1. V shed 8 bases, J shed 4 bases, and the junction held 5 bases outside the gene matches. Germline V gene sequence: CDR1 MDHEN, CDR2 SYDVKM. This CDR3 has 13 residues. This CDR3 reads CASEGGRNQPQHF. Written as DNA, the CDR3 is TGTGCCAGCGAAGGGGGCCGGAATCAGCCCCAGCATTTT.

This rearrangement joins TRBV6-4 to TRBJ2-3; 8 nucleotides agree with TRBD1. Trimming removed 0 bases from V and 6 bases from J; junction bases left unmatched: 5. This CDR3 has 15 residues. CDR1 is MRHNA and CDR2 is SNTAGT in the germline V gene. CDR3 nucleotide sequence: TGTGCCAGCAGTGACTCGGCAGGGGGCGCGGATACGCAGTATTTT. It specifies CASSDSAGGADTQYF.